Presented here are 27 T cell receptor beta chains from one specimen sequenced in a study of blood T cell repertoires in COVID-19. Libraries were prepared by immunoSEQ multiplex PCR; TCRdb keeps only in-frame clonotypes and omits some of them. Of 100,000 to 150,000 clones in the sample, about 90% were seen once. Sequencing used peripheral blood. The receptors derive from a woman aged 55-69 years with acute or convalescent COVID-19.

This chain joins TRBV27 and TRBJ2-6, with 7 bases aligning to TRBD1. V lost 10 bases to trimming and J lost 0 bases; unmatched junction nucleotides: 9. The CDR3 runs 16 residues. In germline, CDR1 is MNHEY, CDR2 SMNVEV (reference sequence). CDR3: CATSGQTFSGANVLTF. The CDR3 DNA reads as TGTGCCACGTCGGGACAGACCTTCTCTGGGGCCAACGTCCTGACTTTC.

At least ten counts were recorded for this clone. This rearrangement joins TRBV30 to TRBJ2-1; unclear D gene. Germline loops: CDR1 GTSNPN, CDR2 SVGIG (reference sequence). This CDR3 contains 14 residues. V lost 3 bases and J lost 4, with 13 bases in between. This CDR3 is CAWSVPGVYNEQFF. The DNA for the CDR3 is TGTGCCTGGAGCGTCCCAGGTGTATACAATGAGCAGTTCTTC.

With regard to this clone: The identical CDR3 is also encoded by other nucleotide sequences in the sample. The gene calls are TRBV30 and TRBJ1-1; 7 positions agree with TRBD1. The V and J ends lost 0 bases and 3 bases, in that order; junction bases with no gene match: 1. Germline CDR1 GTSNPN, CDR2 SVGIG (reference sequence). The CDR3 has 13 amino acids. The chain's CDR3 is CAWSVRGDTEAFF. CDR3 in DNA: TGTGCCTGGAGTGTCAGGGGGGACACTGAAGCTTTCTTT.

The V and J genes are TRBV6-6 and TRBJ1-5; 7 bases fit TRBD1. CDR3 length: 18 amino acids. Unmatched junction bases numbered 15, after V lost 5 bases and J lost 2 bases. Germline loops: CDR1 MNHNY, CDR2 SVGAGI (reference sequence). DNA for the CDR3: TGTGCCAGCAGTCGTACAGGGGCCCCTTTTAGCGGCAATCAGCCCCAGCATTTT. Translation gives CASSRTGAPFSGNQPQHF.

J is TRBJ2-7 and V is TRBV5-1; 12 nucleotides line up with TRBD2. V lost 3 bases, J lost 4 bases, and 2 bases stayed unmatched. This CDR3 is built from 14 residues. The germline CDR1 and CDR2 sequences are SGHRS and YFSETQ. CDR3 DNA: TGCGCCAGCAGCTCTACTAGCGGGAGGTACGAGCAGTACTTC. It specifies CASSSTSGRYEQYF.

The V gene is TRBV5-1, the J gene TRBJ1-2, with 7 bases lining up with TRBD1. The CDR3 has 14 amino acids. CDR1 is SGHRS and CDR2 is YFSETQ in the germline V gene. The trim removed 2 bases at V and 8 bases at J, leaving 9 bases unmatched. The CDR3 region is CASSLYATGDGYTF. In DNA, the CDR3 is TGCGCCAGCAGCTTATATGCCACAGGGGACGGCTACACCTTC.

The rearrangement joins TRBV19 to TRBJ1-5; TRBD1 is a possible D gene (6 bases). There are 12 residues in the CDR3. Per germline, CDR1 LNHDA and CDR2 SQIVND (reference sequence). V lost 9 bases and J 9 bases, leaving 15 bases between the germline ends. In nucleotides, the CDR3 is TGTGCCAGCAGACAGGCCCCGTGGCCCCAGCATTTT. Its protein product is CASRQAPWPQHF.

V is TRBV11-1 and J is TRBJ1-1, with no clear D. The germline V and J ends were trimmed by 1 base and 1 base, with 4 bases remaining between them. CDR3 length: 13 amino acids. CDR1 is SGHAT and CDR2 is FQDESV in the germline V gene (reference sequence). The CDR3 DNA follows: TGTGCCAGCAGCTTAGTGCGGAACACTGAAGCTTTCTTT. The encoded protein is CASSLVRNTEAFF.

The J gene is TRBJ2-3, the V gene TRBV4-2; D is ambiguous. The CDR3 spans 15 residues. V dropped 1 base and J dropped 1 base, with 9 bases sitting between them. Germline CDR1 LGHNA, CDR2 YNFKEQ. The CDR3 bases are TGTGCCAGCAGCCAAGGAAGTGGAGGCACAGATACGCAGTATTTT. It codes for CASSQGSGGTDTQYF.

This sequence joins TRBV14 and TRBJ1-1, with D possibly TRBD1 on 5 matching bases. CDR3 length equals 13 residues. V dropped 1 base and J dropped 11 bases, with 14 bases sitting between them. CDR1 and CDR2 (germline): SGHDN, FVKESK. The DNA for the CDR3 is TGTGCCAGCAGCCAAGTAGTAGGGGTAGAGGCTTTCTTT. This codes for CASSQVVGVEAFF.

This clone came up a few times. The CDR3 nucleotides are TGTGCCAGCAGCTTGTCTACGATTAGCAATCAGCCCCAGCATTTT. The encoded protein is CASSLSTISNQPQHF. The chain employs TRBV5-5 and TRBJ1-5; D gene uncertain. CDR1 is SGHKS, CDR2 YYEKEE, per germline (reference sequence). Between the trimmed V and J ends, which lost 1 base and 0 bases, there was a span of 8 bases. The CDR3 sequence is 15 residues long.

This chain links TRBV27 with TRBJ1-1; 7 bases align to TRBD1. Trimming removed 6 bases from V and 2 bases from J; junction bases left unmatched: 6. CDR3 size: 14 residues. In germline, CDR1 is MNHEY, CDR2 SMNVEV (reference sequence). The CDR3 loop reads CASRRQGGNTEAFF. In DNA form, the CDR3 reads TGTGCCAGCAGGAGACAGGGTGGCAACACTGAAGCTTTCTTT.

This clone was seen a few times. Here the CDR3 reads CASSWDRRTEAFF. CDR3 nucleotides: TGTGCCAGCAGTTGGGACAGGCGGACTGAAGCTTTCTTT. The chain recombines TRBV6-5 with TRBJ1-1; 8 bases align to TRBD1. The V and J ends lost 4 bases and 5 bases, in that order; junction bases with no gene match: 3. Germline loops: CDR1 MNHEY, CDR2 SVGAGI. The CDR3 length is 13 residues.

The CDR3: CATSDRQDAGYGYTF. CDR3 bases: TGTGCCACCAGTGACAGACAGGACGCTGGGTATGGCTACACCTTC. This chain joins TRBV24-1 and TRBJ1-2; D might be TRBD1 (6 bases). This CDR3 spans 15 amino acids. V was pared by 4 bases and J by 5 bases, with 16 bases between. CDR1 and CDR2 from the germline V gene are KGHDR and SFDVKD.

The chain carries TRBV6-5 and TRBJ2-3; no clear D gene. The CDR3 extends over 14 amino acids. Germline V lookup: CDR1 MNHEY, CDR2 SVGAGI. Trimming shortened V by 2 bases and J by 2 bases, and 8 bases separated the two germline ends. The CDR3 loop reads CASSYTENTDTQYF. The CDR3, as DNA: TGTGCCAGCAGTTACACAGAGAACACAGATACGCAGTATTTT.

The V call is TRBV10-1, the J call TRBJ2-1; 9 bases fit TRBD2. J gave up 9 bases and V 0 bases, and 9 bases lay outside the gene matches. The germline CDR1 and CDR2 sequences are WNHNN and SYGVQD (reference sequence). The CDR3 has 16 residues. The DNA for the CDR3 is TGCGCCAGCAGTGAGTCGAAAGGCGGGAGGGCGGGTGAGCAGTTCTTC. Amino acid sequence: CASSESKGGRAGEQFF.

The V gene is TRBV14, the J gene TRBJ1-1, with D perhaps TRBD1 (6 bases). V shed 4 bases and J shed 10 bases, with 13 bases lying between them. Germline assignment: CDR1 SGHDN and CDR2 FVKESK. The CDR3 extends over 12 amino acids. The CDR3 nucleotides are TGTGCCAGCAGCCGAGACAGGATGGGAGCTTTCTTT. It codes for CASSRDRMGAFF.

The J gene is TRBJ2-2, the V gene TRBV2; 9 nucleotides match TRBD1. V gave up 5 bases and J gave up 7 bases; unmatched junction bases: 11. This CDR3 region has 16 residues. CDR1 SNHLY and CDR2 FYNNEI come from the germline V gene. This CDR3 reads CASSPGQGTGSGELFF. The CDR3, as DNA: TGTGCCAGCAGTCCCGGACAGGGGACGGGTAGCGGGGAGCTGTTTTTT.

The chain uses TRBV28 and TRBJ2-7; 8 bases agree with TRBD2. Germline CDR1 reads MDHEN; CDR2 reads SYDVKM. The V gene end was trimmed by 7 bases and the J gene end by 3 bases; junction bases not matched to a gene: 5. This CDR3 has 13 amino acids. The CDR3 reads CASIRAGGYEQYF. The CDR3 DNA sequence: TGTGCCAGCATCCGGGCGGGAGGCTACGAGCAGTACTTC.

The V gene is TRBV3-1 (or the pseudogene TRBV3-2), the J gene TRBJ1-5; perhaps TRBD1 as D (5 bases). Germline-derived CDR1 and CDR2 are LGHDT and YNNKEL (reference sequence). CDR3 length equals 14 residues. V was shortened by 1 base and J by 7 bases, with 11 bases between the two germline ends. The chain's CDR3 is CASSQAGGVQPQHF. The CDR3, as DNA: TGTGCCAGCAGCCAAGCGGGGGGAGTGCAGCCCCAGCATTTT.

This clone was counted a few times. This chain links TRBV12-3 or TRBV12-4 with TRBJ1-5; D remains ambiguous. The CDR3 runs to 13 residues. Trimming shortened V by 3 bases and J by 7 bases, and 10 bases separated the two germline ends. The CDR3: CASSLRQRQPQHF. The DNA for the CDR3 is TGTGCCAGCAGTTTGCGGCAGCGACAGCCCCAGCATTTT.

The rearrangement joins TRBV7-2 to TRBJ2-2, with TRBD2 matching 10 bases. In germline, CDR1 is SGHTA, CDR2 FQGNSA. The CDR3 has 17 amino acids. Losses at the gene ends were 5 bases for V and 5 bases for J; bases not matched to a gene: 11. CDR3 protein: CASSQGVAGGSTGELFF. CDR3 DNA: TGTGCCAGCAGCCAGGGAGTAGCGGGAGGCTCGACCGGGGAGCTGTTTTTT.

In DNA form, the CDR3 reads TGTGCCAGCAGACGGGACGGGAGAACTGAAGCTTTCTTT. Its translation: CASRRDGRTEAFF. The V and J genes are TRBV6-5 and TRBJ1-1; perhaps TRBD1 as D (5 bases). Germline CDR1 MNHEY, CDR2 SVGAGI. The CDR3 is 13 residues long. V lost 6 bases to trimming and J lost 5 bases, with 13 bases between them.

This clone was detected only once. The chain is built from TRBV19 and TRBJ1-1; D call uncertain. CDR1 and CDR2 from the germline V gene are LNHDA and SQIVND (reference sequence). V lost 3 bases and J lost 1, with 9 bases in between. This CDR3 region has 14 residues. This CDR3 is CASSIPGWNTEAFF. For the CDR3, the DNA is TGTGCCAGTAGTATCCCAGGATGGAACACTGAAGCTTTCTTT.

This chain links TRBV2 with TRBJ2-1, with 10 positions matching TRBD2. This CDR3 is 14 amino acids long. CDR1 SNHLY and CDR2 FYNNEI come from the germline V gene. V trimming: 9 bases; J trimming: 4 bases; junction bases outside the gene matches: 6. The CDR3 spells CASQTSGPYNEQFF. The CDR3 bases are TGTGCCAGTCAGACTAGCGGGCCTTACAATGAGCAGTTCTTC. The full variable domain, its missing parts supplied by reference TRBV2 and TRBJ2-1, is EPEVTQTPSHQVTQMGQEVILRCVPISNHLYFYWYRQILGQKVEFLVSFYNNEISEKSEIFDDQFSVERPDGSNFTLKIRSTKLEDSAMYFCASQTSGPYNEQFFGPGTRLTVL.

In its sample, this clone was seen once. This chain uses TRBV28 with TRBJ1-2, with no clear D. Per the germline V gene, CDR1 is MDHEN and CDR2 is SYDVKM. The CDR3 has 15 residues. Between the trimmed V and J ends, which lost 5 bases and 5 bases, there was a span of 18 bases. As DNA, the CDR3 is TGTGCCAGCAGTCCCAGGTCCCTCGCGGGGTATGGCTACACCTTC. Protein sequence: CASSPRSLAGYGYTF.

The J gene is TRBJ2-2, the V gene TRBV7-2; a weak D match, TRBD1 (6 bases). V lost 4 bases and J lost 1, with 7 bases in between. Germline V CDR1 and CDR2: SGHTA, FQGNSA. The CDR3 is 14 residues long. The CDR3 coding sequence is TGTGCCAGCAGCTCGGGACAGAACACCGGGGAGCTGTTTTTT. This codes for CASSSGQNTGELFF.